Each of the 22 T cell receptor beta chains below was sequenced from the same sample in a study of regulatory T cells in long-lasting Graves disease. To make TCR beta libraries, researchers used iRepertoire HTBI primers and Arm-PCR of CDR3 regions. TCRdb redid the calling of the multiplex PCR reads with MiXCR, one entry per CDR3 protein. The sample has about 470,000 distinct CDR3 sequences; 20% to 25% are singletons. Indicated time point: persistent/refractory GD, antithyroid drugs over 5 years with positive TRAb. RNA from PBMCs was the source of the TCR library. Sequencing was performed on peripheral blood mononuclear cells (PBMCs), taken when the disease was refractory, from a patient treated with antithyroid drugs. The receptors come from a female donor with Graves disease.

This clonotype was counted only a few times. The rearrangement joins TRBV30 to TRBJ2-7; 7 nucleotides align to TRBD1. The junction had 6 bases not matched to a gene; V was cut back by 2 bases and J by 5 bases. The CDR3 runs to 13 residues. Germline values: CDR1 GTSNPN, CDR2 SVGIG (reference sequence). The CDR3 is CAWSPRGPNEQYF. The CDR3 DNA sequence: TGTGCCTGGAGTCCTAGGGGGCCGAACGAGCAGTACTTC.

The gene calls are TRBV10-3 and TRBJ1-5, with TRBD1 matching over 7 bases. Germline CDR1 is ENHRY and CDR2 is SYGVKD. The V and J ends lost 2 bases and 3 bases, in that order; junction bases with no gene match: 10. The CDR3 runs to 17 residues. CDR3 sequence reads: CAISETTTGLDNQPQHF. The CDR3 DNA is TGTGCCATCAGTGAGACAACGACAGGGCTCGACAATCAGCCCCAGCATTTT.

This chain uses TRBV7-2 with TRBJ1-1, with D hard to call. V shed 2 bases and J shed 2 bases, with 6 bases lying between them. The CDR3 is made up of 13 amino acids. Germline V CDR1 and CDR2: SGHTA, FQGNSA. CDR3 in amino acids: CASSLFDNTEAFF. The CDR3 bases are TGTGCCAGCAGCTTATTCGATAACACTGAAGCTTTCTTT.

This clonotype was seen ten or more times. This chain connects TRBV12-3 or TRBV12-4 to TRBJ1-1, with 7 bases lining up with TRBD1. CDR3 length: 14 amino acids. V was pared by 6 bases and J by 7 bases, with 11 bases of the junction left unmatched. In DNA form, the CDR3 reads TGTGCCAGCAGCTACTCCGACTCAGGGGGTGAAGCTTTCTTT. Translation: CASSYSDSGGEAFF.

This clonotype was picked up a small number of times. The chain employs TRBV28 and TRBJ2-2; 10 bases fit TRBD1. The CDR3 spans 15 residues. CDR1 MDHEN and CDR2 SYDVKM come from the germline V gene. Losses at the gene ends were 6 bases for V and 3 bases for J; bases not matched to a gene: 4. Here the CDR3 reads CASSKTGGDTGELFF. CDR3 in DNA: TGTGCCAGCAGCAAGACAGGGGGCGACACCGGGGAGCTGTTTTTT.

This clonotype was seen ten or more times. The V gene is TRBV12-3 or TRBV12-4, the J gene TRBJ1-2; tentative D call: TRBD1 (5 bases). V shed 7 bases and J shed 4 bases, with 13 bases lying between them. The CDR3 length is 13 residues. The chain's CDR3 is CASTTTALYGYTF. In nucleotides, the CDR3 is TGTGCCAGCACCACGACAGCCCTCTATGGCTACACCTTC.

This clonotype was detected only a few times. The rearrangement joins TRBV25-1 to TRBJ1-1; D is ambiguous. The germline V gene encodes CDR1 MGHDK and CDR2 SYGVNS. V was pared by 6 bases and J by 1 base, with 18 bases between. The CDR3 has 16 amino acids. DNA of the CDR3: TGTGCCAGCAGCTCCTTGTGGTCCGTCGGGAACACTGAAGCTTTCTTT. Its translation is CASSSLWSVGNTEAFF.

This chain links TRBV24-1 with TRBJ1-2; 7 nucleotides line up with TRBD1. V dropped 3 bases and J dropped 6; count of bases not matched to a gene: 12. Germline CDR1 and CDR2: KGHDR and SFDVKD. The CDR3 runs 16 residues. The CDR3 bases are TGTGCCACCAGTGATCATACAGGGGTCCTTAGCCATGGCTACACCTTC. Residues: CATSDHTGVLSHGYTF.

The chain links TRBV5-1 to TRBJ1-1; a possible D gene is TRBD1 (6 bases). The V end lost 1 base, the J end lost 0 bases, and 13 bases lay between the germline ends. CDR3 length: 16 residues. CDR1 and CDR2 from the germline V gene are SGHRS and YFSETQ. CDR3 residues: CASSLIGQTMNTEAFF. CDR3 DNA sequence: TGCGCCAGCAGCTTGATTGGACAGACCATGAACACTGAAGCTTTCTTT.

This clonotype was observed many times. The J gene is TRBJ1-1, the V gene TRBV11-1; possibly TRBD1 for D (6 bases). The germline V gene has CDR1 SGHAT and CDR2 FQDESV (reference sequence). Trimming shortened V by 3 bases and J by 6 bases, and 11 bases separated the two germline ends. The CDR3 is made up of 13 amino acids. In DNA form, the CDR3 reads TGTGCCAGCAGCTTCTACAGGGTATCTGAAGCTTTCTTT. Amino acids: CASSFYRVSEAFF.

This clonotype was found a few times. This chain connects TRBV7-6 to TRBJ2-2; D gene uncertain. The CDR3 loop spans 14 amino acids. Germline CDR1 SGHVS, CDR2 FNYEAQ. The V and J ends lost 6 bases and 1 base respectively, with 9 bases between them. CDR3: CASSWGRNTGELFF. CDR3 coding DNA: TGTGCCAGCAGTTGGGGTCGGAACACCGGGGAGCTGTTTTTT.

Many counts were recorded for this clonotype. The chain employs TRBV20-1 and TRBJ2-5; D is ambiguous. CDR1 is DFQATT and CDR2 is SNEGSKA in the germline V gene (reference sequence). This CDR3 has 11 amino acids. V was pared by 1 base and J by 2 bases, with 2 bases between. CDR3 sequence reads: CSARVQETQYF. CDR3 nucleotide sequence: TGCAGTGCTAGAGTTCAAGAGACCCAGTACTTC.

V usage is TRBV19 and J usage is TRBJ1-5; D remains ambiguous. Germline V lookup: CDR1 LNHDA, CDR2 SQIVND (reference sequence). Trimming left V 8 bases short and J 0 bases short, with 14 bases between. The length of the CDR3 is 15 residues. The CDR3 DNA follows: TGTGCCAGTTCGAGATTCAGAGATAGCAATCAGCCCCAGCATTTT. This sequence encodes CASSRFRDSNQPQHF.

The chain joins TRBV2 to TRBJ2-3; 11 nucleotides align to TRBD1. CDR3 length: 15 amino acids. The germline V gene encodes CDR1 SNHLY and CDR2 FYNNEI. The trim removed 7 bases at V and 1 base at J, leaving 4 bases unmatched. CDR3 in amino acids: CASTGTGGGTDTQYF. The CDR3 nucleotides are TGTGCCAGCACCGGGACAGGGGGAGGCACAGATACGCAGTATTTT.

This chain connects TRBV28 to TRBJ2-3; D uncertain. Germline loops: CDR1 MDHEN, CDR2 SYDVKM. This CDR3 has 12 residues. V gave up 2 bases and J gave up 7 bases, with 7 bases separating them. The CDR3 region has the DNA TGTGCCAGCAGTTTAATTCCCAATACGCAGTATTTT. Protein: CASSLIPNTQYF.

This clonotype was observed at least ten times. V gene TRBV6-5 combines with J gene TRBJ2-7, with TRBD2 matching 10 bases. This CDR3 comprises 15 residues. V was pared by 2 bases and J by 9 bases, with 10 bases of the junction left unmatched. The germline V gene encodes CDR1 MNHEY and CDR2 SVGAGI. This CDR3 reads CASSYSGSGRGPQYF. The CDR3 nucleotides are TGTGCCAGCAGTTACAGTGGAAGCGGGAGGGGACCGCAGTACTTC.

V usage is TRBV28 and J usage is TRBJ2-1; D is unclear. The CDR3 length is 16 residues. Germline CDR1 and CDR2: MDHEN and SYDVKM. Trimming shortened V by 6 bases and J by 10 bases, and 25 bases separated the two germline ends. CDR3 in amino acids: CASRGSGRRPSEEQFF. In nucleotides, the CDR3 is TGTGCCAGCAGGGGCTCGGGCCGGCGGCCGTCGGAAGAGCAGTTCTTC. The full variable domain, in which reference TRBV28 and TRBJ2-1 provide the parts outside the CDR3, is DVKVTQSSRYLVKRTGEKVFLECVQDMDHENMFWYRQDPGLGLRLIYFSYDVKMKEKGDIPEGYSVSREKKERFSLILESASTNQTSMYLCASRGSGRRPSEEQFFGPGTRLTVL.

The chain joins TRBV5-1 to TRBJ2-3; D unresolved. CDR3 length: 13 residues. The V end was cut by 4 bases, the J end by 5 bases, with 11 bases between. Germline CDR1 SGHRS, CDR2 YFSETQ. CDR3 protein: CASSTTLGDTQYF. In nucleotides, the CDR3 is TGCGCCAGCAGCACGACTCTCGGAGATACGCAGTATTTT.

Concerning this clonotype: A much larger clone differs from this one at a single base, so this may be a read error. The V gene is TRBV2, the J gene TRBJ2-4, with unresolved D. V lost 5 bases to trimming and J lost 2 bases, with 4 bases between them. Germline V gene data show CDR1 as SNHLY and CDR2 as FYNNEI. CDR3 length: 12 amino acids. The CDR3 reads CASSNPKNIQYF. Here the CDR3 DNA reads TGTGCCAGCAGTAACCCCAAAAACATTCAGTACTTC.

This clonotype has ten or more counts. The gene calls are TRBV4-1 and TRBJ2-5, with D possibly TRBD2 on 5 matching bases. Germline V gives CDR1 MGHRA, CDR2 YSYEKL. CDR3 size: 15 residues. Trimming took 1 base from V and 3 from J, leaving 12 bases between them. The CDR3 DNA reads as TGCGCCAGCAGCCAAGGGGCCGGGAAAAAAGAGACCCAGTACTTC. Translation gives CASSQGAGKKETQYF.

This chain uses TRBV20-1 with TRBJ2-2, with D perhaps TRBD2 (5 bases). CDR1 is DFQATT, CDR2 SNEGSKA, per germline (reference sequence). The CDR3 contains 11 residues. Trimming shortened V by 3 bases and J by 7 bases, and 6 bases separated the two germline ends. CDR3 coding DNA: TGCAGTGCTAGGACTATCGGGGAGCTGTTTTTT. It yields the protein CSARTIGELFF.

The chain carries TRBV28 and TRBJ2-2, with 7 positions matching TRBD2. The ends lost 6 bases at V and 7 bases at J; junction bases unmatched: 8. The CDR3 extends over 14 amino acids. CDR1 and CDR2 (germline): MDHEN, SYDVKM. The CDR3 coding sequence is TGTGCCAGCAGACCGCGGGGGACGGTCGGGGAGCTGTTTTTT. This gives the protein CASRPRGTVGELFF.